These 20 T cell receptor beta chains came from one sample sequenced in a study of T-cell reconstitution after alpha-beta-depleted transplantation in children. Unique molecular identifiers were incorporated when the TCRbeta library was constructed. In TCRdb, the PCR reads were re-called with MiXCR into one record per CDR3 protein. The sample records about 460,000 distinct CDR3 sequences, under 15% being singletons. The sample consisted of PBMCs from the stem cell graft donor, taken from the stem cell graft. Receptor source: a human donor who donated a stem cell graft to a child with combined immunodeficiency.

This clonotype was detected a few times. The chain links TRBV2 to TRBJ2-7, with D tentatively TRBD1 (6 bases). The CDR3 is 14 residues long. The germline CDR1 and CDR2 sequences are SNHLY and FYNNEI. V was clipped by 3 bases and J by 2 bases, with 11 bases between them. In DNA form, the CDR3 reads TGTGCCAGCAGTGACAGGGGATACACCTACGAGCAGTACTTC. This encodes CASSDRGYTYEQYF.

This clonotype has just a few counts. The chain carries TRBV14 and TRBJ2-3; D call uncertain. CDR1 is SGHDN and CDR2 is FVKESK in the germline V gene. The CDR3 runs to 16 residues. V dropped 0 bases and J dropped 0 bases, with 10 bases sitting between them. The CDR3 is CASSQDLVTSTDTQYF. The CDR3 nucleotides are TGTGCCAGCAGCCAAGATCTGGTTACTAGCACAGATACGCAGTATTTT.

This chain uses TRBV29-1 with TRBJ2-1; the match to TRBD1 covers 8 bases. Germline-derived CDR1 and CDR2 are SQVTM and ANQGSEA. J gave up 10 bases and V 4 bases, and 6 bases lay outside the gene matches. The CDR3 totals 12 residues. In DNA, the CDR3 is TGCAGCGTTGGTGGACAGGGAGTAGAGCAGTTCTTC. As protein: CSVGGQGVEQFF.

The chain is built from TRBV28 and TRBJ1-2; D gene unclear. The CDR3 loop spans 16 amino acids. Per the germline V gene, CDR1 is MDHEN and CDR2 is SYDVKM. Trimming shortened V by 5 bases and J by 4 bases, and 20 bases separated the two germline ends. The CDR3 DNA sequence: TGTGCCAGCAGTCTCCTGAGGGCCGAAACTTTCTATGGCTACACCTTC. Translating it yields CASSLLRAETFYGYTF.

This chain uses TRBV29-1 with TRBJ2-5; 7 bases are a match to TRBD2. The V and J ends lost 2 bases and 2 bases, in that order; junction bases with no gene match: 5. CDR1 SQVTM and CDR2 ANQGSEA come from the germline V gene. There are 14 residues in the CDR3. The DNA for the CDR3 is TGCAGCGTTGAACCAGCGGGGAAACAAGAGACCCAGTACTTC. Amino acids: CSVEPAGKQETQYF.

This clonotype has more than one count but fewer than ten. The chain employs TRBV11-2 and TRBJ2-5; 10 nucleotides agree with TRBD2. In germline, CDR1 is SGHAT, CDR2 FQNNGV. This CDR3 has 18 amino acids. V was clipped by 5 bases and J by 4 bases; unmatched bases: 16. The CDR3 DNA reads as TGTGCCAGCAGCCCCCTGTCTAGCGGGGGCCCAGCAGGAGAGACCCAGTACTTC. Encoded protein: CASSPLSSGGPAGETQYF.

This clonotype was seen a handful of times. The V and J genes are TRBV20-1 and TRBJ1-5, with D unclear. V was cut by 3 bases and J by 4 bases, with 7 bases left in between. The CDR3 loop spans 12 amino acids. Germline V gene sequence: CDR1 DFQATT, CDR2 SNEGSKA (reference sequence). The CDR3 nucleotides are TGCAGTGCTAGGCTCCCAAATCAGCCCCAGCATTTT. This translates into CSARLPNQPQHF.

This rearrangement joins TRBV11-2 to TRBJ2-1; 10 nucleotides match TRBD2. This CDR3 is built from 17 residues. Germline CDR1 reads SGHAT; CDR2 reads FQNNGV. The V and J ends lost 0 bases and 4 bases, in that order; junction bases with no gene match: 6. CDR3 region: CASSLDALAGAYNEQFF. The DNA of the CDR3 is TGTGCCAGCAGCTTAGATGCCCTAGCGGGAGCATACAATGAGCAGTTCTTC.

This clonotype came up many times. This chain uses TRBV4-3 with TRBJ1-4; no reliable D call. This CDR3 is built from 15 residues. V was cut by 0 bases and J by 0 bases, with 5 bases left in between. Germline V gives CDR1 LGHNA, CDR2 YSLEER. In nucleotides, the CDR3 is TGCGCCAGCAGCCAAGACTCCACAACTAATGAAAAACTGTTTTTT. Translated: CASSQDSTTNEKLFF.

This clonotype was detected only a few times. This sequence joins TRBV6-1 and TRBJ2-5; perhaps TRBD2 as D (6 bases). This CDR3 is 16 amino acids long. CDR1 MNHNS and CDR2 SASEGT come from the germline V gene. Trimming left V 7 bases short and J 3 bases short, with 21 bases between. This CDR3 is CASTPKEGGHEETQYF. In nucleotides, the CDR3 is TGTGCCAGCACCCCAAAGGAGGGAGGACACGAAGAGACCCAGTACTTC.

This chain connects TRBV7-3 to TRBJ2-3; the D gene is possibly TRBD2 (6 bases). V was clipped by 3 bases and J by 4 bases, with 11 bases between them. CDR3 length: 14 amino acids. Looked up from germline, CDR1 is SGHTA and CDR2 is FQGTGA. The chain's CDR3 is CASSLRESADTQYF. The CDR3 DNA reads as TGTGCCAGCAGCTTGCGGGAAAGTGCAGATACGCAGTATTTT.

The chain is built from TRBV29-1 and TRBJ2-2; D is perhaps TRBD2 (6 bases). With 5 bases removed from V and 6 bases from J, the gap between germline ends came to 13 bases. This CDR3 comprises 13 residues. Germline V gene lookup returns CDR1 SQVTM and CDR2 ANQGSEA. CDR3 sequence (DNA): TGCAGCGTTCGGGTCGGGGGAGCCGGGGAGCTGTTTTTT. This codes for CSVRVGGAGELFF.

This clonotype was detected only a few times. V gene TRBV2 combines with J gene TRBJ2-6; 9 nucleotides match TRBD2. Germline assignment: CDR1 SNHLY and CDR2 FYNNEI. The V and J ends lost 7 bases and 3 bases, in that order; junction bases with no gene match: 7. The CDR3 covers 16 residues. CDR3: CASTTAGGIGANVLTF. The CDR3 DNA follows: TGTGCCAGCACCACCGCGGGGGGGATTGGGGCCAACGTCCTGACTTTC.

This chain joins TRBV20-1 and TRBJ1-5; maybe TRBD1 (5 bases). V lost 3 bases and J 1 base, leaving 10 bases between the germline ends. This CDR3 has 14 residues. CDR1 DFQATT and CDR2 SNEGSKA come from the germline V gene (reference sequence). The CDR3 here is CSASPGRSNQPQHF. The CDR3 bases are TGCAGTGCTAGCCCAGGGCGGAGCAATCAGCCCCAGCATTTT.

The rearrangement joins TRBV20-1 to TRBJ2-2; D is perhaps TRBD2 (5 bases). Germline V gives CDR1 DFQATT, CDR2 SNEGSKA (reference sequence). The CDR3 length is 14 residues. Trimming removed 3 bases at V and 5 bases at J, with 13 bases between. The DNA for the CDR3 is TGCAGTGCTAGTCGACCGGGGAAGACCGGGGAGCTGTTTTTT. It encodes CSASRPGKTGELFF.

The chain links TRBV28 to TRBJ1-4, with 7 nucleotides matching TRBD1. The CDR3 is made up of 14 amino acids. The ends lost 8 bases at V and 5 bases at J; junction bases unmatched: 8. Germline-derived CDR1 and CDR2 are MDHEN and SYDVKM. The CDR3 sequence is CASRVQGVNEKLFF. The CDR3 nucleotides are TGTGCCAGCCGGGTCCAGGGGGTCAATGAAAAACTGTTTTTT. Looking up the rest from reference TRBV28 and TRBJ1-4 gives the full variable domain: DVKVTQSSRYLVKRTGEKVFLECVQDMDHENMFWYRQDPGLGLRLIYFSYDVKMKEKGDIPEGYSVSREKKERFSLILESASTNQTSMYLCASRVQGVNEKLFFGSGTQLSVL.

This clonotype was picked up a small number of times. The chain couples TRBV7-9 to TRBJ2-2; 9 bases match TRBD1. Looked up from germline, CDR1 is SEHNR and CDR2 is FQNEAQ (reference sequence). V shed 6 bases, J shed 1 base, and the junction held 6 bases outside the gene matches. CDR3 size: 16 residues. The CDR3 sequence: CASSPPGQGNTGELFF. CDR3 DNA: TGTGCCAGCAGTCCACCGGGACAGGGGAACACCGGGGAGCTGTTTTTT.

This clonotype came up many times. The rearrangement joins TRBV10-3 to TRBJ2-3; D uncertain. Trimming pared 4 bases from V and 7 bases from J, leaving 12 bases between. The germline CDR1 and CDR2 sequences are ENHRY and SYGVKD. The CDR3 contains 13 residues. The CDR3 here is CAISASDHYTQYF. The CDR3 DNA reads as TGTGCCATCAGTGCCTCGGACCATTATACGCAGTATTTT.

This clonotype came up many times. This CDR3 is CASSLAVRFYNEQFF. The CDR3, as DNA: TGTGCCAGCAGCTTGGCAGTCCGTTTCTACAATGAGCAGTTCTTC. The V and J genes are TRBV5-6 and TRBJ2-1; no clear D. This CDR3 is built from 15 residues. The germline V gene encodes CDR1 SGHDT and CDR2 YYEEEE. V shed 0 bases and J shed 3 bases, with 10 bases lying between them.

The chain employs TRBV12-1 and TRBJ2-5; TRBD1 was called by the table and not checked on the DNA. TRBV12-1 is a documented pseudogene. CDR3 length: 15 residues. In DNA, the CDR3 is TGTGCCAGCAGCTTTCTTGGGACAGGGAATGAGACCCAGTACTTC. Its translation is CASSFLGTGNETQYF.